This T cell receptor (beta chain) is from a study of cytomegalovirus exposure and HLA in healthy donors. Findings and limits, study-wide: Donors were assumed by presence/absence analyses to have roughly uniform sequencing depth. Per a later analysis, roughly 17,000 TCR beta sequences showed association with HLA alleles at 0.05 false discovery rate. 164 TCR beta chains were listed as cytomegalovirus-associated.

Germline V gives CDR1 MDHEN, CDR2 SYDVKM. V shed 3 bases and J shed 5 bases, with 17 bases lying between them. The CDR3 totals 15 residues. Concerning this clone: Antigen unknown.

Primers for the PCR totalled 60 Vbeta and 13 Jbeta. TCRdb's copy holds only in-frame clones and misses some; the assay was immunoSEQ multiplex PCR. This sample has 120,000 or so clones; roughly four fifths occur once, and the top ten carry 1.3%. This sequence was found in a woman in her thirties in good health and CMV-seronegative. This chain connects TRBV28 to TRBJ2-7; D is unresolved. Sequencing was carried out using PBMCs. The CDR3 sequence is CASSFLGPNLHEQYF. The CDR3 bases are TGTGCCAGCAGTTTTCTAGGCCCTAACCTCCACGAGCAGTACTTC.